The rows below give T cell receptor beta chains drawn from one sample of a study of T cells in Graves' hyperthyroidism and ophthalmopathy. TCRdb processed the multiplex PCR reads anew with MiXCR; each CDR3 protein has one entry. The sample yields a few hundred thousand distinct CDR3 sequences, less than 20% seen once. The sequenced sample consisted of blood. Receptors originate from a woman in her 30s with Graves' hyperthyroidism. Both conserved end residues are part of each CDR3. A D gene is named only where the DNA matches it firmly. Size is stated for part of the rows, as once, few or many counts, or as a class when the clone is expanded.

D	V	J	size	CDR3	DNA
-	TRBV4-1	TRBJ1-2	-	CASSRDSRTQSLTF	TGCGCCAGCAGCCGAGATAGTCGGACCCAATCGCTCACCTTC
-	TRBV7-2	TRBJ1-2	-	CASSLSPGAPGYTF	TGTGCCAGCAGCTTAAGCCCGGGGGCCCCTGGCTACACCTTC
-	TRBV30	TRBJ2-6	-	CAWSPRVSGANVLTF	TGTGCCTGGAGCCCCCGGGTCTCTGGGGCCAACGTCCTGACTTTC
TRBD2	TRBV20-1	TRBJ2-1	-	CSAILGSGSWRNEQFF	TGCAGTGCGATCTTGGGGAGCGGGAGTTGGAGGAATGAGCAGTTCTTC
TRBD2	TRBV5-1	TRBJ2-4	few	CASSSSIAGWGNIQYF	TGCGCCAGCAGTTCTTCAATAGCGGGATGGGGTAACATTCAGTACTTC
-	TRBV3-1	TRBJ2-3	many	CASSQALPWIADTQYF	TGTGCCAGCAGCCAGGCCCTCCCGTGGATAGCCGATACGCAGTATTTT
-	TRBV5-1	TRBJ1-5	many	CASSPTGGDDNQPQHF	TGCGCCAGCAGCCCCACCGGGGGGGATGACAATCAGCCCCAGCATTTT
TRBD1	TRBV6-1	TRBJ2-3	once	CASKEGGDREGTDTQYF	TGTGCCAGCAAGGAGGGGGGGGACAGGGAGGGGACAGATACGCAGTATTTT
-	TRBV3-1	TRBJ1-3	many	CASSARGGISGNTIYF	TGTGCCAGCAGCGCTAGAGGGGGAATCTCTGGAAACACCATATATTTT
TRBD2	TRBV7-3	TRBJ2-1	few	CASSKTGLAGQDEQFF	TGTGCCAGCAGCAAAACGGGACTAGCGGGACAGGATGAGCAGTTCTTC
TRBD2	TRBV12-5	TRBJ2-7	-	CASGLVTMSSGSEDEQYF	TGTGCTAGTGGTTTGGTAACTATGTCTAGCGGGAGTGAAGACGAGCAGTACTTC
TRBD2	TRBV4-1	TRBJ2-1	-	CASSQEGSASGISSYNEQFF	TGCGCCAGCAGCCAAGAGGGCTCGGCTAGCGGGATAAGCTCCTACAATGAGCAGTTCTTC
-	TRBV12-3/TRBV12-4	TRBJ1-6	many	CASTPDETSPLHF	TGTGCCAGCACTCCAGACGAGACTTCACCCCTCCACTTT
-	TRBV28	TRBJ1-1	many	CASSLVSQNTEAFF	TGTGCCAGCAGTTTAGTTTCTCAGAACACTGAAGCTTTCTTT
-	TRBV7-9	TRBJ2-1	-	CASSLGTLNYNEQFF	TGTGCCAGCAGTTTGGGGACACTTAACTACAATGAGCAGTTCTTC
-	TRBV4-1	TRBJ2-4	-	CASSQDRGSNIQYF	TGCGCCAGCAGCCAAGATCGGGGCAGTAACATTCAGTACTTC
TRBD1	TRBV30	TRBJ2-7	many	CAWQGQVPDEQYF	TGTGCCTGGCAGGGACAGGTGCCGGACGAGCAGTACTTC
-	TRBV24-1	TRBJ2-5	few	CATSGRKGTQYF	TGTGCCACCAGTGGGCGGAAGGGGACCCAGTACTTC
-	TRBV30	TRBJ2-2	-	CAWSGRRTGELFF	TGTGCCTGGAGTGGCAGGAGGACCGGGGAGCTGTTTTTT
TRBD1	TRBV7-8	TRBJ2-1	many	CASSPGTGDHSSYNEQFF	TGTGCCAGCAGCCCGGGGACAGGGGACCATAGCTCCTACAATGAGCAGTTCTTC
-	TRBV30	TRBJ2-3	-	CAWSVKDTQYF	TGTGCCTGGAGTGTAAAAGATACGCAGTATTTT
TRBD1	TRBV13	TRBJ2-7	few	CASTYRGTGGYEQYF	TGTGCCAGCACCTATCGGGGGACAGGGGGCTACGAGCAGTACTTC
TRBD1	TRBV15	TRBJ1-2	many	CATSSRTGLNYGYTF	TGTGCCACCAGCTCCCGGACAGGTTTAAACTATGGCTACACCTTC
-	TRBV7-9	TRBJ1-2	many	CASSFPGRSYGYTF	TGTGCCAGCAGCTTCCCGGGACGCAGCTATGGCTACACCTTC
-	TRBV28	TRBJ2-3	many	CASSFPLGDTQYF	TGTGCCAGCAGTTTCCCCCTAGGCGATACGCAGTATTTT
-	TRBV3-1	TRBJ2-7	many	CASSQGVDNYEQYF	TGTGCCAGCAGCCAGGGGGTGGACAACTACGAGCAGTACTTC